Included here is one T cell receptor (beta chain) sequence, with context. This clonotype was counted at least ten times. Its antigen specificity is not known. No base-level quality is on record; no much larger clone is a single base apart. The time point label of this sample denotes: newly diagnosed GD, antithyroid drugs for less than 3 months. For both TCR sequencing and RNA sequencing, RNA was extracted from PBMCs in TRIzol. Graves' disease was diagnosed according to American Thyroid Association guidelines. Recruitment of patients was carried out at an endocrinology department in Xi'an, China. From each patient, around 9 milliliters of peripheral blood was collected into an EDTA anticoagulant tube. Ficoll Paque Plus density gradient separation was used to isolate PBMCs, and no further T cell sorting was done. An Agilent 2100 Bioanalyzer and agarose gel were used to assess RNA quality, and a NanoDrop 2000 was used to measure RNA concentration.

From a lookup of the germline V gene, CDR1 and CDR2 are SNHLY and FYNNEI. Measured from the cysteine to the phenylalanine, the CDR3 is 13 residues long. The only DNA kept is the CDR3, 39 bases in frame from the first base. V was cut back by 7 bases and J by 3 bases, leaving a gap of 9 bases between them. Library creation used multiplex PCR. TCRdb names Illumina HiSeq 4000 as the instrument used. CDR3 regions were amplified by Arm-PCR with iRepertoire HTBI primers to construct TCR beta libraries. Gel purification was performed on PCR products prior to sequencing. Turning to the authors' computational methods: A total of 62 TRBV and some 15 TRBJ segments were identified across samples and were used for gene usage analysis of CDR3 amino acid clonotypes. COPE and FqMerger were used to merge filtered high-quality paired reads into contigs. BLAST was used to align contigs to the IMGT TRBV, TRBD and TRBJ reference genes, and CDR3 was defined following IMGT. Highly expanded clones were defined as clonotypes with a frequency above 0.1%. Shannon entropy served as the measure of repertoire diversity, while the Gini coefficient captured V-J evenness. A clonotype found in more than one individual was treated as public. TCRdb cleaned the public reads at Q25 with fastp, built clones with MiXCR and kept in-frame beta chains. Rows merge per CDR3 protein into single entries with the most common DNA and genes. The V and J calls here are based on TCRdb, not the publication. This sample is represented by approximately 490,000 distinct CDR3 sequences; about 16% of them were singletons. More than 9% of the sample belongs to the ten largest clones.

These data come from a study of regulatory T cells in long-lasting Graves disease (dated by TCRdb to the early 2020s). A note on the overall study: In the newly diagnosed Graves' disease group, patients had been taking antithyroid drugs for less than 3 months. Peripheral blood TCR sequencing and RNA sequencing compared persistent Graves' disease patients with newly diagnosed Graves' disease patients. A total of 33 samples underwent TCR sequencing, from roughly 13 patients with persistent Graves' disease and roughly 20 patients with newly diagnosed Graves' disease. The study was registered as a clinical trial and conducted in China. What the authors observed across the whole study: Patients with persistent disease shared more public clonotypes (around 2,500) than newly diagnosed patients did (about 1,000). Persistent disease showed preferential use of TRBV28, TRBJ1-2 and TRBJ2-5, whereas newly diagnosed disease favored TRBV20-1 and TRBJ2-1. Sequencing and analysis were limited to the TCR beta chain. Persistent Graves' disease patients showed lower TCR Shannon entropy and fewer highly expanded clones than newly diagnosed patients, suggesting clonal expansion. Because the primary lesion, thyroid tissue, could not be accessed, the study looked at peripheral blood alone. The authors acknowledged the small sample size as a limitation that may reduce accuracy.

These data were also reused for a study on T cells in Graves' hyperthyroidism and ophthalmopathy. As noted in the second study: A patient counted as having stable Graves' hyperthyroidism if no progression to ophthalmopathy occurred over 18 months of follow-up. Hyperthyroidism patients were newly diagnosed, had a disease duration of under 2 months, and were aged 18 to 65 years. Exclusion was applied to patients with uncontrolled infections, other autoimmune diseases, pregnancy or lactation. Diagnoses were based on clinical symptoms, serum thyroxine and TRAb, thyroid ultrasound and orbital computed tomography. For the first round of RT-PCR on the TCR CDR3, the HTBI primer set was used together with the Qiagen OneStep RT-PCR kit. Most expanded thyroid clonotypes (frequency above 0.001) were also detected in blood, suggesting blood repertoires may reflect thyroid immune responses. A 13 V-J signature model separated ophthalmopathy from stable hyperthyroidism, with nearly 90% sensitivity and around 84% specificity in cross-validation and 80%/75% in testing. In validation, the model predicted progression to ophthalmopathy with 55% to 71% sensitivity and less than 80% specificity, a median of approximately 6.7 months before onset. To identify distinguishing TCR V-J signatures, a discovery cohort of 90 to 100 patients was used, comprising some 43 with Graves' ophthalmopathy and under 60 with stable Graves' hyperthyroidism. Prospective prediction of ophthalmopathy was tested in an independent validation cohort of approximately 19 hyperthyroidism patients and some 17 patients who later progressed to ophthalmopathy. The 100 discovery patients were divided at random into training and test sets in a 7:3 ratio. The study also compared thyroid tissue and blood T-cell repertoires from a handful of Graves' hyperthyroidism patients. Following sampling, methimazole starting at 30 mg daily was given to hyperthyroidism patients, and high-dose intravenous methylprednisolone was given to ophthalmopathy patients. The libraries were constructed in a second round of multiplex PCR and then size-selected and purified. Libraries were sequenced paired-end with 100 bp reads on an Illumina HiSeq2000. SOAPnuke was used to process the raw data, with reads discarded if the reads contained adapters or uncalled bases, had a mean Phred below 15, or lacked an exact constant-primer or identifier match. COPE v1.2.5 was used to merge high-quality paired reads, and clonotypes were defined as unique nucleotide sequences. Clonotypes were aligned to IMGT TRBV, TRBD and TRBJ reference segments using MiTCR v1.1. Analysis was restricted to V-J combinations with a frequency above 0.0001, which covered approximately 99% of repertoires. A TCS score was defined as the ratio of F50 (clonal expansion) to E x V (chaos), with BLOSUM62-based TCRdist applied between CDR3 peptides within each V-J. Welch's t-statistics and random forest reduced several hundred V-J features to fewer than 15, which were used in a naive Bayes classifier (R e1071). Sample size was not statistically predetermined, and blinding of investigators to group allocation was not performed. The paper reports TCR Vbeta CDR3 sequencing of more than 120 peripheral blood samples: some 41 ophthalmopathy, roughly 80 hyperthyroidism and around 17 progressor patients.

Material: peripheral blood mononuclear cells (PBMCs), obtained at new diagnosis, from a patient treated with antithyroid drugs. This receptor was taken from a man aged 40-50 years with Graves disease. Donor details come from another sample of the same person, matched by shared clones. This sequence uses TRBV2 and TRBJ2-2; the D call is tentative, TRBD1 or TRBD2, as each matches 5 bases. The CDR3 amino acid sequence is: CASTGDHTGELFF. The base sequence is TGTGCCAGCACTGGGGACCACACCGGGGAGCTGTTTTTT.